This T cell receptor beta chain was found in a study of Graves' ophthalmopathy and Graves' hyperthyroidism. Study-level findings and limits: The authors also found most expanded thyroid clonotypes above 0.001 frequency in blood.

In this sample, this clonotype turned up many times. Its antigen is still unknown. There are 15 residues in the CDR3. Per germline, CDR1 LNHDA and CDR2 SQIVND (reference sequence). The V gene lost 7 bases and the J gene lost 5 bases, with 21 bases spanning the gap. The study amplified TCR beta CDR3 regions using RNA transcripts. RT-PCR was first run with HTBI primers, then multiplex PCR in a second round. A single record per CDR3 protein comes from TCRdb applying MiXCR to the multiplex PCR reads. The repertoire consists of 300,000 to 450,000 distinct CDR3 sequences, with roughly a sixth occurring once and the leading ten covering 2.4%.

Sequencing input: peripheral blood. The source of this sequence is an adult woman with stable Graves' hyperthyroidism. The V and J genes are TRBV19 and TRBJ2-7, with D maybe TRBD2 (5 bases). The CDR3 here is CASTENGAVGDEQYF. CDR3 nucleotides: TGTGCCAGTACCGAAAATGGAGCGGTTGGGGACGAGCAGTACTTC.